This T cell receptor beta chain was captured in a study of T cell repertoires in cytomegalovirus infection. Background on the study: Evidence of both CMV infection and a matching HLA type came from public TCR beta signatures.

TCRdb independently ran MiXCR on the reads; one entry per CDR3 protein. The sample has about 78,000 distinct CDR3 sequences; approximately 42% are singletons. About this clonotype: What it binds is unknown.

Study-level points and caveats: The response measured ex vivo was dominated by TCR beta clonotypes (HLA-C-restricted and CMV-specific). Cumulative public TCR beta family frequency identified CMV carriers with the relevant HLA.

Germline V gene lookup returns CDR1 SEHNR and CDR2 FQNEAQ (reference sequence). This CDR3 is 15 amino acids long. The V gene lost 1 base and the J gene lost 2 bases, with 12 bases spanning the gap. This clonotype originated in a human donor in good health (CMV status not recorded). Some clones in this sample may be carry-over from other donors' samples. This material consisted of CD8+ T cells from cultured PBMCs, taken from culture after CMV antigen stimulation. The gene calls are TRBV7-9 and TRBJ2-7; possible D gene TRBD1, 5 bases. In DNA, the CDR3 is TGTGCCAGCAGCTTAGGGACACTTTTTACCTACGAGCAGTACTTC. Translating gives CASSLGTLFTYEQYF.